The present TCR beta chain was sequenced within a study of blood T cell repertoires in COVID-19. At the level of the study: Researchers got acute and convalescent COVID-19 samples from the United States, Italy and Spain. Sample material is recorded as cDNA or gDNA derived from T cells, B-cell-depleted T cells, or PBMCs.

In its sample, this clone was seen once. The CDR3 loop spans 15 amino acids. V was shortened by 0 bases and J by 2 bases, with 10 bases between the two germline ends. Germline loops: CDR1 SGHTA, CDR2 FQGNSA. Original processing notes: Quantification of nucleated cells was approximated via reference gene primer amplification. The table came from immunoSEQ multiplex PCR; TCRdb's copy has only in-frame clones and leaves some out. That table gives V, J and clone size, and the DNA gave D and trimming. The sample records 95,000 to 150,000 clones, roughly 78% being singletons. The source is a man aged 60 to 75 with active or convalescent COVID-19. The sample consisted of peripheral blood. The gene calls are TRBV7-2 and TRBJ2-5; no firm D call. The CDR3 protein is CASSLAAGPQETQYF. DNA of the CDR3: TGTGCCAGCAGCTTAGCGGCAGGTCCTCAAGAGACCCAGTACTTC.